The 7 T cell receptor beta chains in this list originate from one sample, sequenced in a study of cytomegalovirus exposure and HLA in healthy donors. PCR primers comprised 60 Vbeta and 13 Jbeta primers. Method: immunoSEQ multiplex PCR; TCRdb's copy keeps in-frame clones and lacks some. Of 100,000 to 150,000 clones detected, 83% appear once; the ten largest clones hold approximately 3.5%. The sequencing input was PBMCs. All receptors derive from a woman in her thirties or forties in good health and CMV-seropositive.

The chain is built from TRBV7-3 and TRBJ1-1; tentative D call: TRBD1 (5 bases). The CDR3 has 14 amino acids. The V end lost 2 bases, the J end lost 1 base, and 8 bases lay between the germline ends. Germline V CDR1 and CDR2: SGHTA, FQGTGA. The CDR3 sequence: CASSLGGGNTEAFF. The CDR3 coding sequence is TGTGCCAGCAGCTTAGGGGGGGGGAACACTGAAGCTTTCTTT.

CDR3 sequence reads: CATRTGLRVNTEAFF. As DNA, the CDR3 is TGTGCCACCCGTACGGGGTTAAGGGTGAACACTGAAGCTTTCTTT. V gene TRBV19 combines with J gene TRBJ1-1; D gene unclear. The V gene lost 10 bases and the J gene lost 0 bases, with 18 bases spanning the gap. CDR3 length: 15 residues. The germline CDR1 and CDR2 sequences are LNHDA and SQIVND (reference sequence).

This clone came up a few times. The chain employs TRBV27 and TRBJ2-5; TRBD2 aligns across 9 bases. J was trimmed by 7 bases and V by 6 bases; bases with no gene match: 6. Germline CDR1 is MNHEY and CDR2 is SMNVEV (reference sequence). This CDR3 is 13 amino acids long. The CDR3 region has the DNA TGTGCCAGCAGGCGGGGGACTAGCCGGACCCAGTACTTC. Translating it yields CASRRGTSRTQYF.

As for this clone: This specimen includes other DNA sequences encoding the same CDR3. CDR3: CASSERRGPETQYF. CDR3 nucleotide sequence: TGTGCCAGCAGTGAGCGCAGGGGGCCGGAGACCCAGTACTTC. The chain combines TRBV2 with TRBJ2-5; 8 bases match TRBD1. CDR1 and CDR2 from the germline V gene are SNHLY and FYNNEI. The CDR3 has 14 residues. V lost 3 bases, J lost 5 bases, and 5 bases stayed unmatched.

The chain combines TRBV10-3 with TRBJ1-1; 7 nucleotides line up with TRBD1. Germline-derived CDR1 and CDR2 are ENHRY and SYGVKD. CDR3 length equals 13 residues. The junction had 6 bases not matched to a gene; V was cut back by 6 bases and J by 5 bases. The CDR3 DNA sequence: TGTGCCATCAGCGAGGGGGCAGGTACTGAAGCTTTCTTT. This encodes CAISEGAGTEAFF.

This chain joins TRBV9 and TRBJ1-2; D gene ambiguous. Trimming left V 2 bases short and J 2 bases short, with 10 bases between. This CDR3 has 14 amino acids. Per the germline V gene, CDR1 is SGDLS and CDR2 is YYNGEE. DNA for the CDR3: TGTGCCAGCAGCGTGGGCGACCGGAACTATGGCTACACCTTC. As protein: CASSVGDRNYGYTF.

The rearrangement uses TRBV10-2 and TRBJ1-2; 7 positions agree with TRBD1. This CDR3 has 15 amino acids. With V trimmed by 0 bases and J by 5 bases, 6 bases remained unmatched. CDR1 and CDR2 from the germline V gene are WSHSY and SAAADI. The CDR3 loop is CASSESRTGIYGYTF. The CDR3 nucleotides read TGCGCCAGCAGTGAGTCCCGGACAGGAATATATGGCTACACCTTC.